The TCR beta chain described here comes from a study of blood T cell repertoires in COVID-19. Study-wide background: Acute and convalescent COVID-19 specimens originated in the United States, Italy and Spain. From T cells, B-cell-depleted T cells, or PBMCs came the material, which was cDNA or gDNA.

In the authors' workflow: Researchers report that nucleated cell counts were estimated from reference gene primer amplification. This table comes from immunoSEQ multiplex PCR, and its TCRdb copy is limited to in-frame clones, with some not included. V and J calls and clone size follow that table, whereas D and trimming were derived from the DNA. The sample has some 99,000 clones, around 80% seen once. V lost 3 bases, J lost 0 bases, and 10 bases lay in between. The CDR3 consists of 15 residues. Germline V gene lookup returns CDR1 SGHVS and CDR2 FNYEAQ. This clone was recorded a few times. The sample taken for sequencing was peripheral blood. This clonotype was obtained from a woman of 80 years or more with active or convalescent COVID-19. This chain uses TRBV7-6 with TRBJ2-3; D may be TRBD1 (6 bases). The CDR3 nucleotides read TGTGCCAGCAGCTTCAGGGACATCAGCACAGATACGCAGTATTTT. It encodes CASSFRDISTDTQYF.